This passage covers 4 T cell receptor beta chains from one sample sequenced in a study of blood T cells in healthy people across ages. For the second PCR, which ran for about 6 to 12 cycles, a sample-barcoded 5' primer and a J-beta primer mix were used. Each CDR3 protein is one row after TCRdb ran MiXCR on the 5' RACE reads. The sample records 600,000 to 850,000 distinct CDR3 sequences, 20% to 25% being singletons. The same specimen was also included in a second study, on T cells of mothers and their children.

Material for sequencing was blood. The receptor set was obtained from a boy aged 5 to 17 in good health.

This chain joins TRBV5-1 and TRBJ2-1, with TRBD1 matching over 9 bases. Gene TRBJ2-7 matches the end of the DNA better, so the J call may be wrong. Germline V CDR1 and CDR2: SGHRS, YFSETQ. The length of the CDR3 is 16 residues. CDR3 loop: CASRSHSGTGSYEQYF. The CDR3 bases are TGCGCCAGCAGATCTCATTCCGGGACAGGGTCCTACGAGCAGTACTTC.

This clonotype was counted a few times. The chain couples TRBV27 to TRBJ1-4; 7 nucleotides agree with TRBD1. Looked up from germline, CDR1 is MNHEY and CDR2 is SMNVEV (reference sequence). Trimming at V came to 5 bases and at J to 8 bases, leaving 8 bases not matched to a gene. CDR3 size: 14 residues. Written as DNA, the CDR3 is TGTGCCAGCAGTCCGTGGACAGGCGCCGAAAAACTGTTTTTT. Translated, it gives CASSPWTGAEKLFF.

This clonotype was seen repeatedly, ten times or more. The chain combines TRBV29-1 with TRBJ2-5; D is unclear. Germline assignment: CDR1 SQVTM and CDR2 ANQGSEA. The CDR3 covers 12 residues. Trimming pared 3 bases from V and 3 bases from J, leaving 8 bases between. DNA for the CDR3: TGCAGCGTTGAGGAAGCAGAAGAGACCCAGTACTTC. It specifies CSVEEAEETQYF.

This clonotype was counted between two and nine times. This sequence joins TRBV5-5 and TRBJ2-7; TRBD1 matches at 12 bases. Trimming took 3 bases from V and 2 from J; bases not matched to a gene: 3. Per germline, CDR1 SGHKS and CDR2 YYEKEE (reference sequence). The CDR3 length is 15 residues. The CDR3 here is CASSWGTGGTYEQYF. Here the CDR3 DNA reads TGTGCCAGCAGCTGGGGGACAGGGGGCACCTACGAGCAGTACTTC.